Listed here are 28 T cell receptor beta chains from one sample, sequenced in a study of blood T cell repertoires in COVID-19. Only in-frame clones appear in the TCRdb table, and some are missing; sequencing was by immunoSEQ multiplex PCR. Of some 110,000 clones listed, around three quarters are singletons. The sequencing input was peripheral blood. Every receptor here comes from a man between 60 and 70 years old with active or convalescent COVID-19.

The rearrangement uses TRBV5-6 and TRBJ2-1, with 10 positions matching TRBD2. Germline trimming cut 3 bases from V and 0 bases from J; bases unmatched to any gene: 9. Germline V lookup: CDR1 SGHDT, CDR2 YYEEEE. The length of the CDR3 is 18 residues. Written as DNA, the CDR3 is TGTGCCAGCAGCTCCTCGACTAGCGGGTATTACTCCTACAATGAGCAGTTCTTC. It encodes CASSSSTSGYYSYNEQFF.

The chain is built from TRBV30 and TRBJ1-4; 9 bases are a match to TRBD1. The ends lost 2 bases at V and 7 bases at J; junction bases unmatched: 5. The germline gives CDR1 GTSNPN, CDR2 SVGIG (reference sequence). This CDR3 region has 14 residues. This CDR3 is CAWSKGTGSEKLFF. CDR3 sequence (DNA): TGTGCCTGGAGTAAGGGGACAGGGAGTGAAAAACTGTTTTTT.

Only a few counts were recorded for this clone. V gene TRBV15 combines with J gene TRBJ1-3; D uncertain. The V gene lost 0 bases and the J gene lost 4 bases, with 10 bases spanning the gap. CDR1 and CDR2 (germline): LNHNV, YYDKDF (reference sequence). There are 15 residues in the CDR3. For the CDR3, the DNA is TGTGCCACCAGCAGAGAGACCTCCGGGGGAAACACCATATATTTT. Amino acids: CATSRETSGGNTIYF.

The genes are TRBV19 and TRBJ2-5, with 7 bases fitting TRBD2. Per germline, CDR1 LNHDA and CDR2 SQIVND (reference sequence). CDR3 length: 13 amino acids. J gave up 4 bases and V 1 base, and 0 bases lay outside the gene matches. The CDR3 sequence is CASSIAGGETQYF. DNA for the CDR3: TGTGCCAGTAGTATAGCGGGGGGAGAGACCCAGTACTTC.

This clone was observed once. The V and J genes are TRBV18 and TRBJ1-1; TRBD1 matches at 7 bases. This CDR3 region has 15 residues. V lost 6 bases, J lost 1 base, and 8 bases stayed unmatched. Germline lookup yields CDR1 KGHSH and CDR2 LQKENI. The CDR3 nucleotides read TGTGCCAGCTCGCGATTACAGGGGAAGAACACTGAAGCTTTCTTT. Its translation is CASSRLQGKNTEAFF.

V is TRBV4-1 and J is TRBJ1-2; D possibly corresponds to TRBD1 (6 bases). Germline V gene sequence: CDR1 MGHRA, CDR2 YSYEKL. The CDR3 totals 15 residues. V lost 1 base, J lost 4 bases, and 13 bases lay in between. The CDR3 sequence: CASSQARQDIYGYTF. The CDR3 nucleotides are TGCGCCAGCAGCCAAGCCAGACAGGACATCTATGGCTACACCTTC.

The rearrangement joins TRBV7-9 to TRBJ2-7; 10 bases align to TRBD2. Germline V gene sequence: CDR1 SEHNR, CDR2 FQNEAQ (reference sequence). The V gene end was trimmed by 1 base and the J gene end by 6 bases; junction bases not matched to a gene: 12. CDR3 length: 17 amino acids. In DNA form, the CDR3 reads TGTGCCAGCAGCTTAGTATCGAGCGGGAGGGCGAGGGGCGAGCAGTACTTC. The encoded protein is CASSLVSSGRARGEQYF.

The chain recombines TRBV20-1 with TRBJ2-3, with D hard to call. This CDR3 region has 12 residues. Germline assignment: CDR1 DFQATT and CDR2 SNEGSKA (reference sequence). V lost 3 bases, J lost 5 bases, and 9 bases lay in between. The CDR3 reads CSASLPGDTQYF. The CDR3 DNA reads as TGCAGTGCTAGTCTCCCCGGAGATACGCAGTATTTT.

The V and J genes are TRBV11-3 and TRBJ2-3; the D gene is possibly TRBD2 (6 bases). Looked up from germline, CDR1 is SGHNT and CDR2 is YENEEA. The CDR3 has 16 amino acids. Trimming cost V 1 base and J 2 bases, with 13 bases left between them. This CDR3 is CASSLAGGALTDTQYF. CDR3 bases: TGTGCCAGCAGCTTAGCTGGCGGGGCCCTCACAGATACGCAGTATTTT.

The chain joins TRBV11-3 to TRBJ2-5; D is unresolved. Trimming shortened V by 1 base and J by 2 bases, and 8 bases separated the two germline ends. CDR1 and CDR2 from the germline V gene are SGHNT and YENEEA. The length of the CDR3 is 14 residues. The CDR3: CASSLGGQQETQYF. In nucleotides, the CDR3 is TGTGCCAGCAGCTTAGGTGGGCAACAAGAGACCCAGTACTTC.

The rearrangement links TRBV30 to TRBJ2-7; weak D call: TRBD1 (5 bases). CDR1 and CDR2 (germline): GTSNPN, SVGIG (reference sequence). V lost 5 bases and J lost 3, with 8 bases in between. The length of the CDR3 is 11 residues. DNA for the CDR3: TGTGCCTGGGGGGCCCTCTACGAGCAGTACTTC. It codes for CAWGALYEQYF.

The rearrangement uses TRBV5-1 and TRBJ2-1; 10 bases are a match to TRBD2. With V trimmed by 4 bases and J by 5 bases, 6 bases remained unmatched. The CDR3 has 15 residues. Germline V gene sequence: CDR1 SGHRS, CDR2 YFSETQ. CDR3: CASSLRLAGNNEQFF. The CDR3 region has the DNA TGCGCCAGCAGCCTGAGACTAGCGGGCAACAATGAGCAGTTCTTC.

The chain recombines TRBV5-1 with TRBJ2-4; D unresolved. Trimming shortened V by 1 base and J by 6 bases, and 11 bases separated the two germline ends. The germline V gene encodes CDR1 SGHRS and CDR2 YFSETQ. CDR3 length equals 14 residues. The CDR3 sequence is CASSLSLLGNIQYF. The CDR3 nucleotides are TGCGCCAGCAGCTTGAGCTTACTCGGAAACATTCAGTACTTC.

Of note for this clone: This sample also contains other DNA sequences that code for the same CDR3. J is TRBJ1-1 and V is TRBV11-2, with a weak D call TRBD1 (5 bases). The germline V gene has CDR1 SGHAT and CDR2 FQNNGV. The V and J ends lost 1 base and 3 bases respectively, with 9 bases between them. The CDR3 totals 14 residues. The CDR3 protein is CASSLVGGDTEAFF. The CDR3 DNA follows: TGTGCCAGCAGCTTAGTTGGGGGGGACACTGAAGCTTTCTTT.

The chain has TRBV7-2 and TRBJ2-5; 11 positions agree with TRBD1. The CDR3 totals 14 residues. The J segment lost 6 bases and the V segment lost 4 bases, leaving 4 bases of the junction unmatched. Germline assignment: CDR1 SGHTA and CDR2 FQGNSA. DNA of the CDR3: TGTGCCAGCAGCTCGGACAGGGGGCCTAAGACCCAGTACTTC. Translated: CASSSDRGPKTQYF. The full variable domain, rest sourced from reference TRBV7-2 and TRBJ2-5, is GAGVSQSPSNKVTEKGKDVELRCDPISGHTALYWYRQSLGQGLEFLIYFQGNSAPDKSGLPSDRFSAERTGGSVSTLTIQRTQQEDSAVYLCASSSDRGPKTQYFGPGTRLLVL.

This rearrangement joins TRBV29-1 to TRBJ2-5; D is uncertain. The CDR3 consists of 12 residues. V was trimmed by 4 bases and J by 4 bases, leaving 10 bases between them. Per germline, CDR1 SQVTM and CDR2 ANQGSEA. CDR3 DNA sequence: TGCAGCGTTGGGGCCAGTCGAGAGACCCAGTACTTC. This translates into CSVGASRETQYF. The whole variable domain, filled in from reference TRBV29-1 and TRBJ2-5, reads SAVISQKPSRDICQRGTSLTIQCQVDSQVTMMFWYRQQPGQSLTLIATANQGSEATYESGFVIDKFPISRPNLTFSTLTVSNMSPEDSSIYLCSVGASRETQYFGPGTRLLVL.

This chain connects TRBV19 to TRBJ2-2; TRBD1 agrees at 8 bases. This CDR3 contains 16 residues. CDR1 and CDR2 (germline): LNHDA, SQIVND (reference sequence). After removal of 7 bases from V and 1 base from J, the junction contained 8 bases not matched to a gene. The CDR3 spells CASIRNRGVNTGELFF. The CDR3 nucleotides are TGTGCCAGTATTCGAAACAGGGGGGTGAACACCGGGGAGCTGTTTTTT.

The V call is TRBV7-8, the J call TRBJ1-2, with TRBD1 identical over 9 bases. This CDR3 is 13 amino acids long. V gave up 5 bases and J gave up 12 bases; unmatched junction bases: 10. CDR1 and CDR2 from the germline V gene are SGHVS and FQNEAQ. Here the CDR3 DNA reads TGTGCCAGCAGCATGGGACAGGGAAAGGGGGACACCTTC. Translation gives CASSMGQGKGDTF.

This chain joins TRBV10-3 and TRBJ2-1, with TRBD2 identical over 8 bases. The CDR3 is made up of 13 amino acids. Germline V gives CDR1 ENHRY, CDR2 SYGVKD. The trim removed 2 bases at V and 8 bases at J, leaving 2 bases unmatched. CDR3 sequence: CAISEKREYEQFF. The CDR3 bases are TGTGCCATCAGTGAGAAGCGGGAGTATGAGCAGTTCTTC.

A remark on this clone: At one boundary the junction diverges from the germline segment, which might be a read error. Other nucleotide sequences from this sample produce the same CDR3. The V gene is TRBV24-1, the J gene TRBJ2-7; 8 nucleotides line up with TRBD1. This CDR3 is built from 16 residues. Germline-derived CDR1 and CDR2 are KGHDR and SFDVKD. CDR3 nucleotide sequence: TGTGCCACCAGTGATGCATCCGGGACAGGTAACTACGAACAGTACTTC. It encodes CATSDASGTGNYEQYF.

The chain links TRBV24-1 to TRBJ2-3; perhaps TRBD2 as D (5 bases). CDR1 is KGHDR, CDR2 SFDVKD, per germline. The CDR3 runs to 15 residues. Trimming removed 2 bases from V and 0 bases from J, with 8 bases in between. The chain's CDR3 is CATSDSGISTDTQYF. In DNA form, the CDR3 reads TGTGCCACCAGTGATTCGGGAATTAGCACAGATACGCAGTATTTT.

V and J are TRBV29-1 and TRBJ1-1; 9 bases line up with TRBD1. CDR3 length: 13 residues. Trimming cost V 7 bases and J 4 bases; bases outside gene matches: 7. The germline V gene has CDR1 SQVTM and CDR2 ANQGSEA. The CDR3 DNA is TGCAGCGCTACAGGGGGCGCGTCCACTGAAGCTTTCTTT. Translating it yields CSATGGASTEAFF.

The chain employs TRBV11-2 and TRBJ2-3; 12 bases line up with TRBD2. The CDR3 has 17 residues. Germline CDR1 is SGHAT and CDR2 is FQNNGV. The junction had 7 bases not matched to a gene; V was cut back by 5 bases and J by 1 base. The CDR3 loop reads CASSPGTSGRGTDTQYF. CDR3 sequence (DNA): TGTGCCAGCAGCCCCGGGACTAGCGGGCGGGGCACAGATACGCAGTATTTT.

The genes are TRBV27 and TRBJ1-4, with D possibly TRBD1 on 6 matching bases. Germline CDR1 is MNHEY and CDR2 is SMNVEV (reference sequence). The CDR3 runs to 15 residues. V lost 3 bases and J lost 7, with 15 bases in between. CDR3 residues: CASSFLGPGAEKLFF. In nucleotides, the CDR3 is TGTGCCAGCAGTTTTCTGGGACCAGGGGCTGAAAAACTGTTTTTT.

The J gene is TRBJ2-5, the V gene TRBV5-5; D is perhaps TRBD2 (6 bases). Germline V gene sequence: CDR1 SGHKS, CDR2 YYEKEE (reference sequence). Trimming took off 4 bases at V and 1 base at J, with 8 bases between the two ends. CDR3 size: 13 residues. This CDR3 is CASSRGLQETQYF. In DNA, the CDR3 is TGTGCCAGCAGCCGGGGACTCCAAGAGACCCAGTACTTC.

The J gene is TRBJ2-1, the V gene TRBV3-1 (or the pseudogene TRBV3-2); D unresolved. V lost 1 base and J lost 9, with 13 bases in between. Per germline, CDR1 LGHDT and CDR2 YNNKEL (reference sequence). This CDR3 spans 14 amino acids. The CDR3 sequence is CASSQAPPLREQFF. The CDR3 DNA reads as TGTGCCAGCAGCCAAGCGCCACCTTTGCGTGAGCAGTTCTTC.

The chain joins TRBV6-5 to TRBJ2-7; weak D call: TRBD2 (5 bases). Germline CDR1 is MNHEY and CDR2 is SVGAGI. The CDR3 sequence is 16 residues long. V lost 4 bases and J lost 5, with 21 bases in between. Here the CDR3 DNA reads TGTGCCAGCAGTTCTCTATGGACTGCCGAAGGCCACGAGCAGTACTTC. Protein product: CASSSLWTAEGHEQYF.

J is TRBJ2-2 and V is TRBV19; TRBD2 aligns across 14 bases. Trimming cost V 4 bases and J 3 bases; bases outside gene matches: 10. Germline V lookup: CDR1 LNHDA, CDR2 SQIVND (reference sequence). This CDR3 contains 19 residues. In nucleotides, the CDR3 is TGTGCCAGTAGTACCGGGACTAGCGGGAGCGGGTTGGACACCGGGGAGCTGTTTTTT. Translating it yields CASSTGTSGSGLDTGELFF.